This T cell receptor beta chain is from a study of cytomegalovirus exposure and HLA in healthy donors. General observations from the study: Upon later analysis, TCR association rates were observed to vary by HLA locus, being highest for DRB1 and lowest for HLA-C. Exclusion applied to some V segments, including TRBV6-2 and TRBV6-3, as they were indistinguishable. Within the data, a cluster of highly shared sequence variants was likely a sequencing artifact. Later analysis indicated greater clonal expansion among HLA-associated TCR beta chains than among equally common other chains.

Germline loops: CDR1 SEHNR, CDR2 FQNEAQ (reference sequence). The CDR3 extends over 16 amino acids. For this clone: Its antigen is unidentified. The junction differs from germline at one of its ends, possibly a read error.

Primers for the PCR totalled 60 Vbeta and 13 Jbeta. Assay: immunoSEQ multiplex PCR; the TCRdb copy retains only in-frame clones and omits some. The sample yields some 120,000 clones, roughly 70% seen once. The specimen sequenced was PBMCs. This chain uses TRBV7-9 with TRBJ1-1; D possibly corresponds to TRBD1 (5 bases). This sequence was found in a woman aged 40 to 55 in good health and CMV-seropositive. CDR3 sequence (DNA): TGTTCCAGCAGCGCCCAGGGCGCGCCTCAGAACACTGAAGCTTTCTTT. Translation gives CSSSAQGAPQNTEAFF.